Presented here are 15 T cell receptor beta chains from one specimen sequenced in a study of T cell responses to AZD1222 COVID-19 vaccine. Only in-frame clones appear in the TCRdb table, and some are missing; sequencing was by immunoSEQ multiplex PCR. The profile shows roughly 50,000 clones, 60% to 85% of them singletons. Sequencing used peripheral blood, obtained on day 0 of AZD1222 vaccination. These receptor sequences come from an adult in good health.

The rearrangement uses TRBV28 and TRBJ1-1; TRBD1 matches 9 bases. The ends lost 8 bases at V and 6 bases at J; junction bases unmatched: 10. CDR1 and CDR2 (germline): MDHEN, SYDVKM. The CDR3 runs to 14 residues. CDR3 coding DNA: TGTGCCAGCGGTACGACAGGGGGATCGTCTGAAGCTTTCTTT. It translates to CASGTTGGSSEAFF. Together with reference TRBV28 and TRBJ1-1, the CDR3 gives the full variable domain: DVKVTQSSRYLVKRTGEKVFLECVQDMDHENMFWYRQDPGLGLRLIYFSYDVKMKEKGDIPEGYSVSREKKERFSLILESASTNQTSMYLCASGTTGGSSEAFFGQGTRLTVV.

The chain carries TRBV7-3 and TRBJ1-1; D is undetermined. Germline assignment: CDR1 SGHTA and CDR2 FQGTGA. The CDR3 has 15 amino acids. Trimming cost V 3 bases and J 1 base, with 12 bases left between them. This CDR3 is CASSLHGGWNTEAFF. CDR3 DNA: TGTGCCAGCAGCTTGCACGGCGGGTGGAACACTGAAGCTTTCTTT.

This chain links TRBV9 with TRBJ2-1; 8 bases line up with TRBD1. V shed 1 base, J shed 2 bases, and the junction held 2 bases outside the gene matches. Germline-derived CDR1 and CDR2 are SGDLS and YYNGEE. The CDR3 spans 15 residues. CDR3 in DNA: TGTGCCAGCAGCGTACAGGGGGCGGCCTACAATGAGCAGTTCTTC. This gives the protein CASSVQGAAYNEQFF.

V is TRBV18 and J is TRBJ2-7; no firm D call. Trimming pared 3 bases from V and 3 bases from J, leaving 12 bases between. The CDR3 runs to 14 residues. The germline V gene encodes CDR1 KGHSH and CDR2 LQKENI. DNA of the CDR3: TGTGCCAGCTCACCGGAAATGGGCGGCTACGAGCAGTACTTC. Residues: CASSPEMGGYEQYF.

This sequence joins TRBV10-3 and TRBJ1-5, with D tentatively TRBD1 (5 bases). CDR3 length: 17 residues. The germline V gene encodes CDR1 ENHRY and CDR2 SYGVKD. The V and J ends lost 2 bases and 1 base respectively, with 15 bases between them. The CDR3 DNA sequence: TGTGCCATCAGTGAGGACAGAACTATGCGAAGCAATCAGCCCCAGCATTTT. Translated: CAISEDRTMRSNQPQHF.

This clone was seen a few times. The CDR3 bases are TGTGCCAGTAGTTCACCGGGACAATTCTATGGCTACACCTTC. This encodes CASSSPGQFYGYTF. The gene calls are TRBV19 and TRBJ1-2, with a possible D match to TRBD1 (6 bases). Germline CDR1 LNHDA, CDR2 SQIVND (reference sequence). This CDR3 contains 14 residues. V was clipped by 5 bases and J by 4 bases, with 14 bases between them.

The rearrangement links TRBV28 to TRBJ2-7, with a tentative D call TRBD1 (6 bases). Trimming shortened V by 6 bases and J by 1 base, and 10 bases separated the two germline ends. This CDR3 contains 13 residues. The V gene's germline CDR1 is MDHEN and CDR2 SYDVKM. In DNA form, the CDR3 reads TGTGCCAGCAGATTACAGGGTTCCTACGAGCAGTACGTC. Residues: CASRLQGSYEQYV.

This clone was seen more than once but under ten times. V is TRBV27 and J is TRBJ1-1; D not resolved. This CDR3 is built from 13 residues. Germline loops: CDR1 MNHEY, CDR2 SMNVEV (reference sequence). Trimming took 8 bases from V and 0 from J, leaving 10 bases between them. The CDR3 loop is CASRNDLNTEAFF. The CDR3 nucleotides read TGTGCCAGCCGTAATGACCTGAACACTGAAGCTTTCTTT.

The chain links TRBV9 to TRBJ1-4; TRBD1 aligns across 8 bases. The germline V gene has CDR1 SGDLS and CDR2 YYNGEE. The ends lost 2 bases at V and 0 bases at J; junction bases unmatched: 3. The CDR3 sequence is 16 residues long. The CDR3 DNA follows: TGTGCCAGCAGCGTTTGGGGACAGGCAACTAATGAAAAACTGTTTTTT. Translating it yields CASSVWGQATNEKLFF.

This clone was seen only a few times. This chain connects TRBV6-5 to TRBJ1-6, with D possibly TRBD1 on 5 matching bases. The germline CDR1 and CDR2 sequences are MNHEY and SVGAGI. The CDR3 totals 14 residues. The V end lost 6 bases, the J end lost 0 bases, and 6 bases lay between the germline ends. CDR3 amino acids: CASSDSSYNSPLHF. The DNA for the CDR3 is TGTGCCAGCAGCGACAGCTCCTATAATTCACCCCTCCACTTT.

The chain couples TRBV5-1 to TRBJ1-5; the D is unclear. V gave up 0 bases and J gave up 0 bases, with 13 bases separating them. This CDR3 region has 17 residues. Germline V gives CDR1 SGHRS, CDR2 YFSETQ. CDR3 in amino acids: CASSLESGIYSNQPQHF. CDR3 DNA sequence: TGCGCCAGCAGCTTGGAGTCGGGGATTTATAGCAATCAGCCCCAGCATTTT.

V and J are TRBV18 and TRBJ1-1; no reliable D call. V lost 4 bases and J 2 bases, leaving 8 bases between the germline ends. Per germline, CDR1 KGHSH and CDR2 LQKENI. The CDR3 totals 13 residues. In DNA, the CDR3 is TGTGCCAGCTCACTCGGAGTAAACACTGAAGCTTTCTTT. Its translation is CASSLGVNTEAFF.

The chain uses TRBV28 and TRBJ1-1, with D hard to call. Trimming took 3 bases from V and 0 from J, leaving 11 bases between them. The CDR3 runs 15 residues. In germline, CDR1 is MDHEN, CDR2 SYDVKM. This CDR3 reads CASSLITVLNTEAFF. CDR3 coding DNA: TGTGCCAGCAGTTTGATAACGGTGTTGAACACTGAAGCTTTCTTT.

This chain links TRBV7-2 with TRBJ2-1; 11 nucleotides align to TRBD2. The germline gives CDR1 SGHTA, CDR2 FQGNSA. This CDR3 has 15 residues. V lost 4 bases, J lost 2 bases, and 1 base stayed unmatched. CDR3 DNA: TGTGCCAGCAGCTGGGGACTAGCGGCCTACAATGAGCAGTTCTTC. Encoded protein: CASSWGLAAYNEQFF.

This clone was observed a few times. This rearrangement joins TRBV5-4 to TRBJ2-7; 9 positions match TRBD1. CDR3 length: 15 residues. Germline V lookup: CDR1 SGHNT, CDR2 YYREEE (reference sequence). V shed 2 bases and J 3 bases; nucleotides not matched to a gene: 6. The CDR3 here is CASSFPGQGGYEQYF. The CDR3 nucleotides read TGTGCCAGCAGCTTTCCGGGACAGGGTGGCTACGAGCAGTACTTC.